This TCR beta chain came from a study of blood T cell repertoires in COVID-19. Produced via immunoSEQ multiplex PCR; TCRdb's table is partial and in-frame only. The sample shows fewer than 250,000 clones, roughly 83% of them seen only once. The V gene's germline CDR1 is LNHDA and CDR2 SQIVND (reference sequence). The V gene end was trimmed by 9 bases and the J gene end by 0 bases; junction bases not matched to a gene: 4. The CDR3 runs 14 residues. Sequencing was carried out using peripheral blood. The TCR was taken from a woman aged 50 to 65 with acute or convalescent COVID-19. The genes are TRBV19 and TRBJ2-3; 9 bases are shared with TRBD1. CDR3 amino acids: CASRDRVSTDTQYF. The CDR3, as DNA: TGTGCCAGCCGGGACAGGGTTAGCACAGATACGCAGTATTTT.